A selection of T cell receptor beta chains follows, all from one sample in a study of post-analysis software for immune sequencing data. TCRdb recomputed calls from the PCR reads with MiXCR, one row per CDR3 protein. The data show about 770,000 distinct CDR3 sequences, 46% seen once. The sequencing sample was made of blood. These receptors were collected from a girl aged 10 to 17 with multiple sclerosis. Both conserved end residues are part of each CDR3. The order of the fields is J gene, clone size, CDR3 length, V gene, D gene, CDR3 protein, CDR3 DNA. The D gene is left open where the match is weak. Expanded clones get a size class; other rows say once, few or many, or leave the size out.

>TRBJ2-6|-|17|TRBV6-1|-
CATKWGVVYSGANVLTF
TGTGCCACCAAGTGGGGGGTCGTATACTCTGGGGCCAACGTCCTGACTTTC
>TRBJ2-1|-|16|TRBV7-2|-
CASSLVGVWGGNEQFF
TGTGCCAGCAGCTTAGTTGGTGTTTGGGGAGGCAATGAGCAGTTCTTC
>TRBJ1-2|few|14|TRBV15|TRBD1
CATSREGTGLGYTF
TGTGCCACCAGCAGAGAAGGGACAGGGCTTGGCTACACCTTC
>TRBJ2-5|-|17|TRBV5-1|TRBD2
CASSLAGGRSIGETQYF
TGCGCCAGCAGCTTGGCGGGCGGGAGGAGTATCGGAGAGACCCAGTACTTC
>TRBJ2-5|few|15|TRBV27|TRBD1
CASSLDRDRAETQYF
TGTGCCAGCAGTTTAGACAGGGACAGGGCTGAGACCCAGTACTTC
>TRBJ1-2|-|14|TRBV3-1|-
CASSQGVPLTGYTF
TGTGCCAGCAGCCAAGGTGTCCCACTCACTGGCTACACCTTC
>TRBJ2-1|few|13|TRBV5-1|TRBD1
CASSPNRGHEQFF
TGCGCCAGCAGTCCCAACAGGGGCCATGAGCAGTTCTTC
>TRBJ1-2|-|13|TRBV18|-
CASSTTSDYGYTF
TGTGCCAGCTCAACTACAAGCGACTATGGCTACACCTTC
>TRBJ2-1|-|14|TRBV15|-
CATCREEAGNEQFF
TGTGCCACCTGCCGTGAGGAGGCGGGCAATGAGCAGTTCTTC
>TRBJ2-7|once|12|TRBV5-4|-
CATGRGPYEQYF
TGTGCCACCGGCCGAGGTCCCTACGAGCAGTACTTC
>TRBJ2-1|few|13|TRBV29-1|TRBD2
CSVRAGESDEQFF
TGCAGCGTTCGGGCGGGAGAATCGGATGAGCAGTTCTTC
>TRBJ2-3|once|16|TRBV7-2|TRBD2
CASSQNGAGGVDTQYF
TGTGCCAGCAGCCAAAATGGCGCGGGAGGGGTAGATACGCAGTATTTT
>TRBJ2-1|-|12|TRBV20-1|-
CSASARGNEQFF
TGCAGTGCTAGCGCGAGGGGTAATGAGCAGTTCTTC
>TRBJ1-1|many|15|TRBV7-9|TRBD1
CASSRTDRVNTEAFF
TGTGCCAGCAGCCGAACGGACAGGGTGAACACTGAAGCTTTCTTT
>TRBJ1-1|-|14|TRBV29-1|-
CSVEEIQGRTEAFF
TGCAGCGTTGAAGAGATTCAGGGGCGGACTGAAGCTTTCTTT
>TRBJ2-7|few|16|TRBV3-1|TRBD2
CASSQDAIGRRYEQYF
TGTGCCAGCAGCCAAGACGCGATCGGGAGGAGGTACGAGCAGTACTTC
>TRBJ2-7|few|13|TRBV20-1|-
CSAGHGGVYEQYF
TGCAGTGCGGGCCACGGGGGAGTCTACGAGCAGTACTTC
>TRBJ2-3|once|14|TRBV10-3|-
CAISDPPTTDTQYF
TGTGCCATCAGTGACCCCCCGACCACAGATACGCAGTATTTT
>TRBJ2-1|-|12|TRBV4-1|-
CASTNIGDEQFF
TGCGCCAGCACTAACATTGGGGATGAGCAGTTCTTC
>TRBJ2-3|few|15|TRBV4-2|TRBD1
CASSPGQGAHDTQYF
TGTGCCAGCAGCCCGGGACAGGGGGCGCACGATACGCAGTATTTT
>TRBJ2-1|-|15|TRBV12-3/TRBV12-4|TRBD2
CASRDGTSGWDEQFF
TGTGCCAGCAGAGATGGGACTAGCGGCTGGGATGAGCAGTTCTTC
>TRBJ2-5|few|14|TRBV9|-
CASSVGGFQETQYF
TGTGCCAGCAGCGTAGGCGGCTTCCAAGAGACCCAGTACTTC
>TRBJ2-7|few|15|TRBV9|-
CASSVGVAATYEQYF
TGTGCCAGCAGCGTAGGGGTGGCAGCAACCTACGAGCAGTACTTC
>TRBJ2-3|-|15|TRBV28|TRBD2
CASSFAGASTDTQYF
TGTGCCAGCAGTTTCGCGGGAGCCAGCACAGATACGCAGTATTTT
>TRBJ2-3|few|14|TRBV10-3|-
CAISSVRRTDTQYF
TGTGCCATCAGTTCGGTTCGTCGCACAGATACGCAGTATTTT
>TRBJ2-3|-|18|TRBV7-6|TRBD1
CASSLGPRSDRITDTQYF
TGTGCCAGCAGCTTAGGACCTAGGTCGGACAGGATCACAGATACGCAGTATTTT
>TRBJ2-6|few|17|TRBV15|-
CATSREMAEGGANVLTF
TGTGCCACCAGCAGAGAGATGGCCGAGGGTGGGGCCAACGTCCTGACTTTC